A single sample is the source of the 18 T cell receptor beta chains below, sequenced in a study of CD8 T cells in ankylosing spondylitis. These receptors have no known antigen. Via MiXCR, TCRdb re-called the 5' RACE reads, giving one row per CDR3 protein. The repertoire holds fewer than 400,000 distinct CDR3 sequences, with approximately 20% as singletons. Study-level results: A TCR beta motif made of about eight highly homologous variants seemed typical of ankylosing spondylitis blood.

The sequencing input was blood, either unsorted or a sorted T cell fraction (not recorded which). The receptors were gathered from a male donor with ankylosing spondylitis.

This clonotype was counted at least ten times. The chain links TRBV30 to TRBJ2-1; tentative D call: TRBD1 (6 bases). The length of the CDR3 is 12 residues. V was pared by 2 bases and J by 7 bases, with 9 bases between. Germline V gene sequence: CDR1 GTSNPN, CDR2 SVGIG (reference sequence). The CDR3 protein is CAWSRQVNEQFF. The CDR3 nucleotides are TGTGCCTGGAGTAGACAGGTAAATGAGCAGTTCTTC. The complete variable domain, with remaining parts taken from reference TRBV30 and TRBJ2-1, reads SQTIHQWPATLVQPVGSPLSLECTVEGTSNPNLYWYRQAAGRGLQLLFYSVGIGQISSEVPQNLSASRPQDRQFILSSKKLLLSDSGFYLCAWSRQVNEQFFGPGTRLTVL.

This clonotype was detected a few times. This chain connects TRBV28 to TRBJ2-7, with a tentative D call TRBD1 (6 bases). Between the trimmed V and J ends, which lost 6 bases and 2 bases, there was a span of 14 bases. Germline values: CDR1 MDHEN, CDR2 SYDVKM. The CDR3 runs 14 residues. The CDR3 reads CASSLGGVPYEQYF. The CDR3 DNA is TGTGCCAGCAGCTTAGGGGGTGTCCCCTACGAGCAGTACTTC.

The V and J genes are TRBV19 and TRBJ1-3; no firm D call. Trimming left V 0 bases short and J 2 bases short, with 8 bases between. The V gene's germline CDR1 is LNHDA and CDR2 SQIVND (reference sequence). The CDR3 totals 15 residues. CDR3 coding DNA: TGTGCCAGTAGTATAGAGGTGGGAGCTGGAAACACCATATATTTT. Amino acid sequence: CASSIEVGAGNTIYF.

This clonotype was seen only a few times. The chain joins TRBV9 to TRBJ2-1, with D possibly TRBD2 on 6 matching bases. Between the trimmed V and J ends, which lost 4 bases and 0 bases, there was a span of 17 bases. Germline V gene sequence: CDR1 SGDLS, CDR2 YYNGEE. This CDR3 has 17 residues. CDR3 nucleotides: TGTGCCAGCAGCCATCGGGGTAGCGGAAACTCCTACAATGAGCAGTTCTTC. This sequence encodes CASSHRGSGNSYNEQFF.

This clonotype was counted only a few times. This chain connects TRBV28 to TRBJ2-4, with a tentative D call TRBD1 (6 bases). V lost 5 bases to trimming and J lost 3 bases, with 20 bases between them. The CDR3 has 17 residues. Germline V gene sequence: CDR1 MDHEN, CDR2 SYDVKM. CDR3 residues: CASSPPQGLYGKNIQYF. The CDR3 DNA follows: TGTGCCAGCAGTCCACCGCAGGGGCTATATGGCAAAAACATTCAGTACTTC.

The rearrangement joins TRBV4-1 to TRBJ2-2, with 8 bases that match TRBD1. The CDR3 extends over 16 amino acids. Unmatched junction bases numbered 9, after V lost 5 bases and J lost 4 bases. Germline CDR1 and CDR2: MGHRA and YSYEKL. CDR3 region: CASSYNQGALTGELFF. The CDR3, as DNA: TGCGCCAGCAGCTACAACCAGGGGGCGCTCACCGGGGAGCTGTTTTTT.

The rearrangement joins TRBV28 to TRBJ2-7; perhaps TRBD1 as D (8 bases). Germline CDR1 and CDR2: MDHEN and SYDVKM. The CDR3 runs 17 residues. V was clipped by 5 bases and J by 2 bases, with 22 bases between them. The CDR3 sequence: CASSTPQGEGGAYEQYF. The CDR3, as DNA: TGTGCCAGCAGTACCCCACAGGGGGAGGGTGGGGCCTACGAGCAGTACTTC.

The chain is built from TRBV30 and TRBJ2-7; D is possibly TRBD2 (5 bases). The V gene's germline CDR1 is GTSNPN and CDR2 SVGIG (reference sequence). The V end lost 2 bases, the J end lost 3 bases, and 14 bases lay between the germline ends. The CDR3 is made up of 14 amino acids. The chain's CDR3 is CAWSRRGRNYEQYF. The CDR3 DNA follows: TGTGCCTGGAGTCGTCGAGGGCGGAACTACGAGCAGTACTTC.

This clonotype turned up a few times. The rearrangement uses TRBV20-1 and TRBJ2-1, with D perhaps matching TRBD1 (6 bases). V was shortened by 5 bases and J by 0 bases, with 17 bases between the two germline ends. The germline gives CDR1 DFQATT, CDR2 SNEGSKA (reference sequence). The CDR3 length is 16 residues. CDR3 region: CSAFLPGHHSYNEQFF. The DNA of the CDR3 is TGCAGTGCTTTCCTACCGGGACATCACTCCTACAATGAGCAGTTCTTC.

The CDR3 sequence is CASSQEPGLRLDEQFF. In nucleotides, the CDR3 is TGCGCCAGCAGCCAAGAACCGGGACTCCGCCTCGATGAGCAGTTCTTC. The rearrangement joins TRBV4-3 to TRBJ2-1; D might be TRBD2 (6 bases). V was shortened by 0 bases and J by 8 bases, with 17 bases between the two germline ends. From germline, CDR1 is LGHNA and CDR2 YSLEER. The CDR3 sequence is 16 residues long.

This clonotype came up many times. This sequence joins TRBV18 and TRBJ2-5, with D perhaps assigned TRBD1 or TRBD2 (6 bases each). This CDR3 has 12 amino acids. V was shortened by 8 bases and J by 4 bases, with 11 bases between the two germline ends. Germline V CDR1 and CDR2: KGHSH, LQKENI. CDR3 sequence reads: CASAPGAETQYF. In DNA form, the CDR3 reads TGTGCCAGCGCCCCGGGGGCAGAGACCCAGTACTTC.

This clonotype occurred once. This chain connects TRBV9 to TRBJ1-3; 9 bases align to TRBD1. Germline V lookup: CDR1 SGDLS, CDR2 YYNGEE. The CDR3 totals 15 residues. V lost 2 bases and J lost 0; bases outside the gene matches: 0. CDR3 residues: CASSVGQGSGNTIYF. The CDR3 DNA sequence: TGTGCCAGCAGCGTGGGACAGGGCTCTGGAAACACCATATATTTT. Combining the CDR3 with reference TRBV9 and TRBJ1-3 gives the whole variable domain DSGVTQTPKHLITATGQRVTLRCSPRSGDLSVYWYQQSLDQGLQFLIQYYNGEERAKGNILERFSAQQFPDLHSELNLSSLELGDSALYFCASSVGQGSGNTIYFGEGSWLTVV.

The chain combines TRBV2 with TRBJ1-1; maybe TRBD1 (5 bases). V was cut by 5 bases and J by 4 bases, with 23 bases left in between. This CDR3 has 17 amino acids. Germline CDR1 SNHLY, CDR2 FYNNEI. The chain's CDR3 is CASSPPRSTGRVTEAFF. CDR3 in DNA: TGTGCCAGCAGTCCCCCCCGTAGCACAGGTCGGGTCACTGAAGCTTTCTTT. Combining the CDR3 with reference TRBV2 and TRBJ1-1 gives the whole variable domain EPEVTQTPSHQVTQMGQEVILRCVPISNHLYFYWYRQILGQKVEFLVSFYNNEISEKSEIFDDQFSVERPDGSNFTLKIRSTKLEDSAMYFCASSPPRSTGRVTEAFFGQGTRLTVV.

The rearrangement links TRBV15 to TRBJ2-7, with 7 bases aligning to TRBD1. The CDR3 length is 14 residues. Germline-derived CDR1 and CDR2 are LNHNV and YYDKDF (reference sequence). J gave up 6 bases and V 0 bases, and 5 bases lay outside the gene matches. The DNA for the CDR3 is TGTGCCACCAGCAGAGATGCTCGACAGGGCGAGCAGTACTTC. Translated, it gives CATSRDARQGEQYF.

This clonotype was counted only a few times. The chain is built from TRBV20-1 and TRBJ1-6; the D is unclear. CDR1 is DFQATT and CDR2 is SNEGSKA in the germline V gene (reference sequence). Deletions cut 5 bases from V and 0 bases from J, with 11 bases between. The CDR3 totals 15 residues. CDR3 nucleotide sequence: TGCAGTGCTCAGGAGGGTTTCTCCTATAATTCACCCCTCCACTTT. Residues: CSAQEGFSYNSPLHF.

On this clonotype: A single base separates this from a much larger clone, so it may be a read error. The rearrangement joins TRBV7-3 to TRBJ1-5, with TRBD1 as a possible D gene (5 bases). V was shortened by 1 base and J by 2 bases, with 6 bases between the two germline ends. There are 14 residues in the CDR3. CDR1 is SGHTA, CDR2 FQGTGA, per germline. CDR3 sequence reads: CASSLMGGNQPQHF. CDR3 bases: TGTGCCAGCAGCTTAATGGGGGGCAATCAGCCCCAGCATTTT.

In its sample, this clonotype was seen a few times. J is TRBJ2-5 and V is TRBV29-1; 8 nucleotides align to TRBD1. Germline trimming cut 6 bases from V and 2 bases from J; bases unmatched to any gene: 14. CDR1 and CDR2 (germline): SQVTM, ANQGSEA. The length of the CDR3 is 16 residues. The CDR3 protein is CSVADTGGLRQETQYF. For the CDR3, the DNA is TGCAGCGTGGCAGATACAGGGGGATTGCGTCAAGAGACCCAGTACTTC.

J is TRBJ2-7 and V is TRBV12-3 or TRBV12-4; 8 bases are shared with TRBD1. The CDR3 runs to 14 residues. V lost 7 bases to trimming and J lost 3 bases; unmatched junction nucleotides: 8. The CDR3 reads CASKPGQADYEQYF. In DNA, the CDR3 is TGTGCCAGCAAACCGGGACAGGCCGACTACGAGCAGTACTTC.